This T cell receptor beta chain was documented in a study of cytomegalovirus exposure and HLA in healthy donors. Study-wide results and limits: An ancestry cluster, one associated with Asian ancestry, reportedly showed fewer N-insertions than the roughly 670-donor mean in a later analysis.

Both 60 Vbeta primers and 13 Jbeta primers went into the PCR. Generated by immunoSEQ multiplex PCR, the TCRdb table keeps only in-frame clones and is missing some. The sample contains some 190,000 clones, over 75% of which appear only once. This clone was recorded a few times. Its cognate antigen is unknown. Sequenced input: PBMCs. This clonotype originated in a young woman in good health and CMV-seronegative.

Written as DNA, the CDR3 is TGCAGCGCCGCCCCAGGACAGGGGATGAACACTGAAGCTTTCTTT. This translates into CSAAPGQGMNTEAFF. V gene TRBV29-1 combines with J gene TRBJ1-1; 9 bases are a match to TRBD1. This CDR3 spans 15 amino acids. Germline CDR1 SQVTM, CDR2 ANQGSEA. J gave up 0 bases and V 7 bases, and 9 bases lay outside the gene matches. Based on the CDR3 plus reference TRBV29-1 and TRBJ1-1, the full variable domain is SAVISQKPSRDICQRGTSLTIQCQVDSQVTMMFWYRQQPGQSLTLIATANQGSEATYESGFVIDKFPISRPNLTFSTLTVSNMSPEDSSIYLCSAAPGQGMNTEAFFGQGTRLTVV.